Listed below are T cell receptor beta chains from one sample, sequenced in a study of blood T cell repertoires in COVID-19. This table comes from immunoSEQ multiplex PCR, and its TCRdb copy is limited to in-frame clones, with some not included. The sample lists approximately 85,000 clones; 86% were seen once. The sequenced sample was peripheral blood. The receptors shown here come from a man in his fifties with active or convalescent COVID-19. CDR3s include the opening cysteine and the closing phenylalanine or tryptophan. D genes are given only for firm matches. Clone size is shown for a subset of rows, as once, few, many or a class of expanded clone.

d_call	v_call	j_call	clone_size	cdr3_nt	cdr3_aa
NA	TRBV28	TRBJ1-3	NA	TGTGCCAGCAGTCTTGGAAACACCATATATTTT	CASSLGNTIYF
TRBD1	TRBV28	TRBJ1-4	NA	TGTGCCAGCAGGGGGCAGGGGGCGGGTGAAAAACTGTTTTTT	CASRGQGAGEKLFF
TRBD1	TRBV29-1	TRBJ1-4	NA	TGCAGCGTCACGGACAGGGGACGTGAAAAACTGTTTTTT	CSVTDRGREKLFF
TRBD1	TRBV4-1	TRBJ1-1	NA	TGCGCCAGCAGCCAAGGGACAGGGAGGATCGAGGGGGCTTTCTTT	CASSQGTGRIEGAFF
NA	TRBV15	TRBJ2-3	NA	TGTGCCACCAGCAGAGACCCGGGGGATACGCAGTATTTT	CATSRDPGDTQYF
TRBD1	TRBV30	TRBJ1-1	NA	TGTGCCTGGAGCCCCCTCGCTGACAGGGACACTGAAGCTTTCTTT	CAWSPLADRDTEAFF
NA	TRBV20-1	TRBJ2-1	NA	TGCAGTGTAGTCTCCTACAATGAGCAGTTCTTC	CSVVSYNEQFF
TRBD1	TRBV19	TRBJ2-2	NA	TGTGCCAGTAGGGAGCCATTTGACAGGGCACGAAACGGGGAGCTGTTTTTT	CASREPFDRARNGELFF
TRBD1	TRBV29-1	TRBJ2-3	NA	TGCAGCGTCGACAGGGGGATGACAGATACGCAGTATTTT	CSVDRGMTDTQYF
NA	TRBV6-5	TRBJ1-2	NA	TGTGCCAGCCGAGACCGGGAGAACTATGGCTACACCTTC	CASRDRENYGYTF
TRBD1	TRBV18	TRBJ2-2	NA	TGTGCCAGCTCACCACCTCGACAGGGGCTCACCGGGGAGCTGTTTTTT	CASSPPRQGLTGELFF
NA	TRBV2	TRBJ2-7	once	TGTGCCAGCAGACAGGACACCTCCTACGAGCAGTACTTC	CASRQDTSYEQYF
NA	TRBV5-8	TRBJ2-7	NA	TGTGCCAGCAGCCCCCCAGAGGGATGGGCCGAGCAGTACTTC	CASSPPEGWAEQYF
TRBD2	TRBV9	TRBJ2-2	NA	TGTGCCAGCAGCGCGGCTCAAGCGGGGGAATTTAACGCGAACACCGGGGAGCTGTTTTTT	CASSAAQAGEFNANTGELFF
TRBD2	TRBV28	TRBJ2-1	NA	TGTGCCAGCAGTTTCCTGAAAAGCGGGGCTGAGCAGTTCTTC	CASSFLKSGAEQFF
TRBD1	TRBV2	TRBJ2-7	few	TGTGCCAGCGGACAGGGGGCGAGCTCCTACGAGCAGTACTTC	CASGQGASSYEQYF
NA	TRBV23-1	TRBJ1-1	NA	TGCGCCAGCAGTCAATCTGCCCGTGGCCTCAACACTGAAGCTTTCTTT	CASSQSARGLNTEAFF
NA	TRBV19	TRBJ1-3	NA	TGTGCCAGTACCCAACCCGGGATGTCTGGAAACACCATATATTTT	CASTQPGMSGNTIYF
TRBD1	TRBV29-1	TRBJ1-2	NA	TGCAGCGTTGAAGAGAGACAGGGGGCTGGCTACACCTTC	CSVEERQGAGYTF
TRBD1	TRBV30	TRBJ1-6	NA	TGTGCCTGGAAGGGGGGGACAGGGCCTTTAAGGAATTCACCCCTCCACTTT	CAWKGGTGPLRNSPLHF
TRBD2	TRBV4-1	TRBJ2-1	NA	TGCGCCAGCAGCCAAGAAGGGTCTAGCGGGAGTTACAATGAGCAGTTCTTC	CASSQEGSSGSYNEQFF
TRBD2	TRBV19	TRBJ2-5	NA	TGTGCCAGTAGTACTGAGCGGGGGGAAGAGACCCAGTACTTC	CASSTERGEETQYF
TRBD2	TRBV9	TRBJ2-1	once	TGTGCCAGCAGCGGCTCCTCGGGGGGGGAGTACAATGAGCAGTTCTTC	CASSGSSGGEYNEQFF
TRBD1	TRBV3-1/TRBV3-2	TRBJ1-5	once	TGTGCCAGCAGCCAAGGAGAGCGGGACAGGGGGCTTAGGGATCAGCCCCAGCATTTT	CASSQGERDRGLRDQPQHF
TRBD2	TRBV12-5	TRBJ2-1	few	TGTGCTAGTGGTTCTGGGACTAGCCACAATGAGCAGTTCTTC	CASGSGTSHNEQFF
NA	TRBV27	TRBJ1-6	NA	TGTGCCAGCAGTTTGACAGGAGTTTCCTATAATTCACCCCTCCACTTT	CASSLTGVSYNSPLHF
TRBD2	TRBV11-2	TRBJ2-7	NA	TGTGCCAGCAGCGTCCCCGGGGGGAACTACGAGCAGTACTTC	CASSVPGGNYEQYF
TRBD1	TRBV5-5	TRBJ1-2	NA	TGTGCCAGCAGCTACTCCGCCGGACAGGGTGCGTATGGCTACACCTTC	CASSYSAGQGAYGYTF
NA	TRBV14	TRBJ2-3	NA	TGTGCCAGCAGCCAGTCGGGGGTCACGCAGTATTTT	CASSQSGVTQYF
NA	TRBV6-6	TRBJ2-2	NA	TGTGCCAGCAGTTACTCGTCTAGCCAGAACACCGGGGAGCTGTTTTTT	CASSYSSSQNTGELFF
NA	TRBV29-1	TRBJ2-5	NA	TGCAGCGGGAGGGACAGAATAACAGAGACCCAGTACTTC	CSGRDRITETQYF
TRBD2	TRBV7-2	TRBJ2-7	NA	TGTGCCAGCAGCTTAGGGCGGGGGGGCACGATCGGCGAGCAGTACTTC	CASSLGRGGTIGEQYF
TRBD2	TRBV24-1	TRBJ2-2	NA	TGTGCCACCAGTGACCCCGGGACTAGCGGGCGCATTTCCGGGGAGCTGTTTTTT	CATSDPGTSGRISGELFF
TRBD2	TRBV4-1	TRBJ2-4	NA	TGCGCCAGCAGCCTAACTACCGGGACTACTAAAAACATTCAGTACTTC	CASSLTTGTTKNIQYF
TRBD2	TRBV24-1	TRBJ2-2	NA	TGTGCCACCAGTGGGCCCGGGGGTAGCGGGGACACCGGGGAGCTGTTTTTT	CATSGPGGSGDTGELFF
TRBD2	TRBV7-9	TRBJ2-7	NA	TGTGCCAGCAGCTTAGACGGGAGGGCGCCTTACGAGCAGTACTTC	CASSLDGRAPYEQYF
TRBD1	TRBV15	TRBJ1-5	NA	TGTGCCACCAGCAGAGGGGGACAGGGAATGTATCAGCCCCAGCATTTT	CATSRGGQGMYQPQHF
NA	TRBV5-6	TRBJ2-7	once	TGTGCCAGCAGCTTGGGTCTAGCCCCTGATTACGAGCAGTACTTC	CASSLGLAPDYEQYF
TRBD2	TRBV7-2	TRBJ2-5	NA	TGTGCCAGCAGCTTAGTACAGCGGGGGGGCGTGACCCAGTACTTC	CASSLVQRGGVTQYF
NA	TRBV10-3	TRBJ1-3	NA	TGTGCCATCAGTGGACTCCACTCTGGAAACACCATATATTTT	CAISGLHSGNTIYF
TRBD1	TRBV9	TRBJ1-1	NA	TGTGCCAGCAGCGTAGACGGACAGGGCGGGGATGAAGCTTTCTTT	CASSVDGQGGDEAFF
TRBD1	TRBV29-1	TRBJ1-1	NA	TGCAGCGTTACTCCCACAGGGGCAAACACTGAAGCTTTCTTT	CSVTPTGANTEAFF
NA	TRBV5-6	TRBJ2-6	NA	TGTGCCAGCAGCCTGTACAGACAGAACATAGGGGCCAACGTCCTGACTTTC	CASSLYRQNIGANVLTF
NA	TRBV21-1	TRBJ2-1	NA	TGTGCCAGCAGCGCTCCCTCGGGGCGGGAGGGCCGGAATGAGCAGTTCTTC	CASSAPSGREGRNEQFF
NA	TRBV5-4	TRBJ2-3	NA	TGTGCCAGCAGCGAGGACTATTATAGCACAGATACGCAGTATTTT	CASSEDYYSTDTQYF
TRBD2	TRBV20-1	TRBJ2-3	NA	TGCAGTGCGAGTTCTAGCGGGGCTAGCACAGATACGCAGTATTTT	CSASSSGASTDTQYF
NA	TRBV5-1	TRBJ2-2	NA	TGCGCCAGCGACCAGGGGGGGAACACCGGGGAGCTGTTTTTT	CASDQGGNTGELFF
TRBD2	TRBV19	TRBJ2-3	NA	TGTGCCAGTAGTACCAAAGAAGGACTAGCGGAGACCTTAACAGATACGCAGTATTTT	CASSTKEGLAETLTDTQYF
TRBD2	TRBV4-1	TRBJ2-3	NA	TGCGCCAGCAGCGGGACTAGCGGGATCGTTGATACGCAGTATTTT	CASSGTSGIVDTQYF
NA	TRBV3-1/TRBV3-2	TRBJ1-4	once	TGTGCCAGCAGCGAGCTGACAACTAATGAAAAACTGTTTTTT	CASSELTTNEKLFF
NA	TRBV6-5	TRBJ1-4	NA	TGTGCCAGCAGTTACTCGAAGCATAATGAAAAACTGTTTTTT	CASSYSKHNEKLFF
NA	TRBV20-1	TRBJ2-3	once	TGCAGTGCTAGAGCAGTGGATACGCAGTATTTT	CSARAVDTQYF